The 32 T cell receptor beta chains presented below share a single source sample, sequenced in a study of shared clonotypes between healthy human individuals. Sequenced by immunoSEQ multiplex PCR; TCRdb stores in-frame clones only, minus some. Here the sample spans about 960,000 clones, approximately 80% being singletons. The sample was memory CD4+ T cells sorted from blood. Documented subset: CD45RA-negative fraction. The receptors stem from a man aged 18 to 29 in good health.

V usage is TRBV7-6 and J usage is TRBJ2-2; 10 bases match TRBD2. Germline lookup yields CDR1 SGHVS and CDR2 FNYEAQ. The CDR3 extends over 17 amino acids. J lost 5 bases, V lost 1 base, and 7 bases had no gene match. CDR3 in amino acids: CASSLEASGSVTGELFF. In nucleotides, the CDR3 is TGTGCCAGCAGCTTAGAGGCTAGCGGGAGCGTTACCGGGGAGCTGTTTTTT. Looking up the rest from reference TRBV7-6 and TRBJ2-2 gives the full variable domain: GAGVSQSPRYKVTKRGQDVALRCDPISGHVSLYWYRQALGQGPEFLTYFNYEAQQDKSGLPNDRFSAERPEGSISTLTIQRTEQRDSAMYRCASSLEASGSVTGELFFGEGSRLTVL.

V is TRBV5-4 and J is TRBJ2-4; TRBD1 aligns across 8 bases. The CDR3 covers 16 residues. The germline V gene has CDR1 SGHNT and CDR2 YYREEE (reference sequence). V dropped 4 bases and J dropped 1; count of bases not matched to a gene: 7. The CDR3 loop reads CASSKTGADAKNIQYF. The DNA for the CDR3 is TGTGCCAGCAGCAAGACAGGGGCGGATGCCAAAAACATTCAGTACTTC. Looking up the rest from reference TRBV5-4 and TRBJ2-4 gives the full variable domain: ETGVTQSPTHLIKTRGQQVTLRCSSQSGHNTVSWYQQALGQGPQFIFQYYREEENGRGNFPPRFSGLQFPNYSSELNVNALELDDSALYLCASSKTGADAKNIQYFGAGTRLSVL.

The V gene is TRBV6-5, the J gene TRBJ1-2; the D is unclear. Germline V gene sequence: CDR1 MNHEY, CDR2 SVGAGI. V lost 4 bases and J lost 2, with 8 bases in between. The CDR3 runs 13 residues. CDR3 sequence: CASSLQPNYGYTF. In nucleotides, the CDR3 is TGTGCCAGCAGTTTACAACCCAACTATGGCTACACCTTC.

This sequence joins TRBV7-2 and TRBJ2-7; D gene ambiguous. This CDR3 is 15 amino acids long. Germline V gene lookup returns CDR1 SGHTA and CDR2 FQGNSA. Trimming removed 1 base from V and 3 bases from J, with 13 bases in between. For the CDR3, the DNA is TGTGCCAGCAGCTTAGGAGGCCTTGATAACTACGAGCAGTACTTC. Protein: CASSLGGLDNYEQYF.

V and J are TRBV7-9 and TRBJ1-1, with D uncertain. Trimming took 5 bases from V and 0 from J, leaving 13 bases between them. CDR1 and CDR2 from the germline V gene are SEHNR and FQNEAQ (reference sequence). The CDR3 length is 15 residues. CDR3 in DNA: TGTGCCAGCAGCCGGTTGGGGAAGGTGAACACTGAAGCTTTCTTT. It is translated as CASSRLGKVNTEAFF.

This chain joins TRBV6-6 and TRBJ2-7, with D uncertain. Germline V CDR1 and CDR2: MNHNY, SVGAGI (reference sequence). The V and J ends lost 2 bases and 0 bases respectively, with 11 bases between them. This CDR3 is built from 15 residues. For the CDR3, the DNA is TGTGCCAGCAGTTACAAAATTGGCCACTCCTACGAGCAGTACTTC. Translated: CASSYKIGHSYEQYF.

The V call is TRBV27, the J call TRBJ1-2; D gene uncertain. There are 13 residues in the CDR3. The V gene's germline CDR1 is MNHEY and CDR2 SMNVEV (reference sequence). Trimming removed 6 bases from V and 5 bases from J, with 13 bases in between. The CDR3 sequence is CASRPDSTYGYTF. The CDR3 DNA sequence: TGTGCCAGCAGACCCGACTCGACTTATGGCTACACCTTC.

This rearrangement joins TRBV11-2 to TRBJ2-3, with 9 nucleotides matching TRBD2. Germline lookup yields CDR1 SGHAT and CDR2 FQNNGV. V trimming: 5 bases; J trimming: 0 bases; junction bases outside the gene matches: 3. CDR3 length: 15 residues. CDR3 nucleotides: TGTGCCAGCAGCCGGGGGACTAGCAGCACAGATACGCAGTATTTT. Protein product: CASSRGTSSTDTQYF.

This clone was seen a few times. The chain joins TRBV6-6 to TRBJ2-5, with D perhaps matching TRBD2 (6 bases). This CDR3 has 14 amino acids. Germline lookup yields CDR1 MNHNY and CDR2 SVGAGI (reference sequence). V was trimmed by 6 bases and J by 5 bases, leaving 16 bases between them. CDR3 coding DNA: TGTGCCAGCAGAGTCCGGGACTTCGAGGAGACCCAGTACTTC. It encodes CASRVRDFEETQYF.

This chain uses TRBV18 with TRBJ1-1; D unresolved. This CDR3 contains 14 residues. CDR1 and CDR2 from the germline V gene are KGHSH and LQKENI. Trimming removed 2 bases at V and 7 bases at J, with 14 bases between. The CDR3 region has the DNA TGTGCCAGCTCACCATTCGGAGGGTCGAGTGAAGCTTTCTTT. As protein: CASSPFGGSSEAFF.

The DNA of the CDR3 is TGTGCCAGCAGTGTGGGGGGGACATCCGCCGAGCAGTACTTC. It codes for CASSVGGTSAEQYF. J is TRBJ2-7 and V is TRBV6-1; possible D gene TRBD2, 7 bases. The CDR3 loop spans 14 amino acids. V gave up 4 bases and J gave up 6 bases, with 16 bases separating them. The V gene's germline CDR1 is MNHNS and CDR2 SASEGT.

Here the CDR3 reads CSTPHRGLYTEAFF. Here the CDR3 DNA reads TGCAGCACCCCTCACAGGGGACTCTACACTGAAGCTTTCTTT. V usage is TRBV29-1 and J usage is TRBJ1-1, with 7 bases aligning to TRBD1. The length of the CDR3 is 14 residues. Unmatched junction bases numbered 12, after V lost 8 bases and J lost 3 bases. Germline CDR1 reads SQVTM; CDR2 reads ANQGSEA. The whole variable domain, filled in from reference TRBV29-1 and TRBJ1-1, reads SAVISQKPSRDICQRGTSLTIQCQVDSQVTMMFWYRQQPGQSLTLIATANQGSEATYESGFVIDKFPISRPNLTFSTLTVSNMSPEDSSIYLCSTPHRGLYTEAFFGQGTRLTVV.

This clone was seen only a few times. This chain joins TRBV7-9 and TRBJ2-2, with a tentative D call TRBD2 (5 bases). Germline CDR1 reads SEHNR; CDR2 reads FQNEAQ (reference sequence). The CDR3 is 16 residues long. Trimming shortened V by 5 bases and J by 0 bases, and 13 bases separated the two germline ends. The chain's CDR3 is CASSPQTNANTGELFF. CDR3 nucleotides: TGTGCCAGCAGCCCTCAGACTAACGCGAACACCGGGGAGCTGTTTTTT.

The V and J genes are TRBV7-2 and TRBJ1-6; tentative D call: TRBD1 (5 bases). Between the trimmed V and J ends, which lost 0 bases and 9 bases, there was a span of 15 bases. The germline V gene has CDR1 SGHTA and CDR2 FQGNSA. This CDR3 spans 16 amino acids. This chain's CDR3 is CASSLADVLGGSPLHF. Here the CDR3 DNA reads TGTGCCAGCAGCTTAGCGGATGTACTTGGGGGTTCACCCCTCCACTTT.

CDR3 nucleotide sequence: TGTGCCAGCAGCTTTCCCTGGGGGGGCTTGGGTGGCTACACCTTC. Translating it yields CASSFPWGGLGGYTF. The rearrangement links TRBV7-9 to TRBJ1-2, with a possible D match to TRBD1 (6 bases). V was cut by 3 bases and J by 7 bases, with 18 bases left in between. The length of the CDR3 is 15 residues. Germline V gene data show CDR1 as SEHNR and CDR2 as FQNEAQ (reference sequence). Supplemented by reference TRBV7-9 and TRBJ1-2, the full variable domain reads DTGVSQNPRHKITKRGQNVTFRCDPISEHNRLYWYRQTLGQGPEFLTYFQNEAQLEKSRLLSDRFSAERPKGSFSTLEIQRTEQGDSAMYLCASSFPWGGLGGYTFGSGTRLTVV.

The chain employs TRBV5-1 and TRBJ1-1, with a tentative D call TRBD1 (5 bases). This CDR3 comprises 14 residues. Looked up from germline, CDR1 is SGHRS and CDR2 is YFSETQ. The V end lost 4 bases, the J end lost 4 bases, and 14 bases lay between the germline ends. The CDR3 sequence is CASSPPHGGTEAFF. The CDR3 DNA reads as TGCGCCAGCAGCCCACCCCACGGGGGCACTGAAGCTTTCTTT.

The CDR3 is CASSRTGTGDYGYTF. The CDR3 DNA follows: TGTGCCAGCAGTCGAACTGGAACAGGGGACTATGGCTACACCTTC. V gene TRBV9 combines with J gene TRBJ1-2; 7 bases map to TRBD1. This CDR3 is built from 15 residues. Germline V gene sequence: CDR1 SGDLS, CDR2 YYNGEE. Trimming removed 5 bases from V and 3 bases from J; junction bases left unmatched: 10.

The chain employs TRBV10-1 and TRBJ2-3; D uncertain. This CDR3 comprises 13 residues. Germline CDR1 reads WNHNN; CDR2 reads SYGVQD (reference sequence). The V gene lost 6 bases and the J gene lost 4 bases, with 11 bases spanning the gap. CDR3 region: CASSQHGSDTQYF. The CDR3 DNA follows: TGCGCCAGCAGCCAACATGGTTCAGATACGCAGTATTTT.

The gene calls are TRBV2 and TRBJ2-1; 7 bases are shared with TRBD1. Germline CDR1 reads SNHLY; CDR2 reads FYNNEI. V shed 8 bases, J shed 10 bases, and the junction held 8 bases outside the gene matches. This CDR3 spans 12 amino acids. CDR3 sequence reads: CASLNRGDEQFF. The CDR3 DNA reads as TGTGCCAGCTTAAACAGGGGCGACGAGCAGTTCTTC.

The chain combines TRBV5-6 with TRBJ2-7, with D unresolved. The V gene's germline CDR1 is SGHDT and CDR2 YYEEEE. V was clipped by 4 bases and J by 3 bases, with 5 bases between them. The CDR3 loop spans 11 amino acids. The CDR3 sequence: CASSGYYEQYF. Written as DNA, the CDR3 is TGTGCCAGCAGCGGCTACTACGAGCAGTACTTC.

The rearrangement links TRBV4-1 to TRBJ2-7; the match to TRBD1 covers 10 bases. Losses at the gene ends were 3 bases for V and 4 bases for J; bases not matched to a gene: 6. Germline CDR1 MGHRA, CDR2 YSYEKL. This CDR3 has 15 amino acids. The CDR3 DNA sequence: TGCGCCAGCAGCCAGACCGGGACAGGGGCATACGAGCAGTACTTC. Protein: CASSQTGTGAYEQYF.

The chain carries TRBV11-2 and TRBJ1-4; 8 bases map to TRBD1. The CDR3 runs to 14 residues. The germline V gene encodes CDR1 SGHAT and CDR2 FQNNGV. The junction had 7 bases not matched to a gene; V was cut back by 6 bases and J by 7 bases. The CDR3 DNA reads TGTGCCAGCAGATCGACAGGGGTTGGTGAAAAACTGTTTTTT. It specifies CASRSTGVGEKLFF.

The CDR3 sequence: CASSLFPGGELFF. The CDR3 DNA follows: TGTGCCAGCAGCTTATTTCCTGGCGGGGAGCTGTTTTTT. This chain joins TRBV7-3 and TRBJ2-2; D is uncertain. Germline V CDR1 and CDR2: SGHTA, FQGTGA. V lost 2 bases, J lost 7 bases, and 8 bases lay in between. The CDR3 runs 13 residues.

This clone was counted only a few times. The sample carries other DNA sequences with the same CDR3. This chain joins TRBV30 and TRBJ1-4, with D hard to call. CDR3 length: 12 residues. In germline, CDR1 is GTSNPN, CDR2 SVGIG (reference sequence). V dropped 1 base and J dropped 0 bases, with 0 bases sitting between them. The CDR3 coding sequence is TGTGCCTGGAGTGCAACTAATGAAAAACTGTTTTTT. Its protein is CAWSATNEKLFF.

In the case of this clone: This sequence may be a read error, since a much larger clone differs from it by one base. The V call is TRBV11-2, the J call TRBJ1-6, with TRBD1 identical over 8 bases. Germline CDR1 SGHAT, CDR2 FQNNGV. The length of the CDR3 is 14 residues. The V gene end was trimmed by 6 bases and the J gene end by 5 bases; junction bases not matched to a gene: 3. Here the CDR3 reads CASRPGQDNSPLHF. CDR3 coding DNA: TGTGCCAGCAGACCGGGACAGGATAATTCACCCCTCCACTTT.

The rearrangement uses TRBV5-1 and TRBJ2-1, with 9 bases fitting TRBD1. This CDR3 has 14 residues. V trimming: 6 bases; J trimming: 4 bases; junction bases outside the gene matches: 5. Germline V CDR1 and CDR2: SGHRS, YFSETQ. CDR3 sequence (DNA): TGCGCCAGCATCCCCGGACAGGGGTACAATGAGCAGTTCTTC. This gives the protein CASIPGQGYNEQFF. Together with reference TRBV5-1 and TRBJ2-1, the CDR3 gives the full variable domain: KAGVTQTPRYLIKTRGQQVTLSCSPISGHRSVSWYQQTPGQGLQFLFEYFSETQRNKGNFPGRFSGRQFSNSRSEMNVSTLELGDSALYLCASIPGQGYNEQFFGPGTRLTVL.

The CDR3 loop is CASSARDRETDTQYF. The CDR3 nucleotides read TGTGCCAGCAGCGCCCGGGACAGGGAAACAGATACGCAGTATTTT. The chain recombines TRBV7-8 with TRBJ2-3; the match to TRBD1 covers 9 bases. Germline V gene sequence: CDR1 SGHVS, CDR2 FQNEAQ. This CDR3 spans 15 amino acids. J lost 3 bases, V lost 5 bases, and 6 bases had no gene match.

J is TRBJ1-6 and V is TRBV7-2; D possibly corresponds to TRBD1 (5 bases). The germline V gene has CDR1 SGHTA and CDR2 FQGNSA. The V gene lost 5 bases and the J gene lost 10 bases, with 18 bases spanning the gap. The CDR3 contains 15 residues. The CDR3 reads CASSPSGGASSPLHF. For the CDR3, the DNA is TGTGCCAGCAGCCCTAGTGGAGGGGCCTCCTCACCCCTCCACTTT.

This clone has only a few counts. The same CDR3 can be traced to other DNA sequences in this sample. V and J are TRBV29-1 and TRBJ1-1, with D perhaps TRBD1 (6 bases). The CDR3 runs to 13 residues. Germline values: CDR1 SQVTM, CDR2 ANQGSEA. Trimming pared 6 bases from V and 0 bases from J, leaving 11 bases between. CDR3 nucleotides: TGCAGCGTGACGGGACACTTGAACACTGAAGCTTTCTTT. Encoded protein: CSVTGHLNTEAFF.

V usage is TRBV9 and J usage is TRBJ1-2, with a possible D match to TRBD1 (5 bases). V was cut by 0 bases and J by 0 bases, with 9 bases left in between. The length of the CDR3 is 15 residues. Germline CDR1 reads SGDLS; CDR2 reads YYNGEE. This CDR3 reads CASSVDDSSNYGYTF. The CDR3 bases are TGTGCCAGCAGCGTAGATGACAGCTCTAACTATGGCTACACCTTC.

This chain connects TRBV7-9 to TRBJ1-3, with D hard to call. Between the trimmed V and J ends, which lost 1 base and 8 bases, there was a span of 9 bases. This CDR3 has 13 residues. CDR1 and CDR2 (germline): SEHNR, FQNEAQ (reference sequence). CDR3 coding DNA: TGTGCCAGCAGCTTAGTTGGCAGTGACACCATATATTTT. This encodes CASSLVGSDTIYF. Looking up the rest from reference TRBV7-9 and TRBJ1-3 gives the full variable domain: DTGVSQNPRHKITKRGQNVTFRCDPISEHNRLYWYRQTLGQGPEFLTYFQNEAQLEKSRLLSDRFSAERPKGSFSTLEIQRTEQGDSAMYLCASSLVGSDTIYFGEGSWLTVV.

This clone appeared a single time. The chain is built from TRBV6-5 and TRBJ1-2; the D gene is possibly TRBD1 (6 bases). V was clipped by 2 bases and J by 7 bases, with 14 bases between them. The CDR3 is 14 amino acids. In germline, CDR1 is MNHEY, CDR2 SVGAGI. This CDR3 is CASSYDGGWRGYTF. CDR3 coding DNA: TGTGCCAGCAGTTACGACGGGGGCTGGCGTGGCTACACCTTC.